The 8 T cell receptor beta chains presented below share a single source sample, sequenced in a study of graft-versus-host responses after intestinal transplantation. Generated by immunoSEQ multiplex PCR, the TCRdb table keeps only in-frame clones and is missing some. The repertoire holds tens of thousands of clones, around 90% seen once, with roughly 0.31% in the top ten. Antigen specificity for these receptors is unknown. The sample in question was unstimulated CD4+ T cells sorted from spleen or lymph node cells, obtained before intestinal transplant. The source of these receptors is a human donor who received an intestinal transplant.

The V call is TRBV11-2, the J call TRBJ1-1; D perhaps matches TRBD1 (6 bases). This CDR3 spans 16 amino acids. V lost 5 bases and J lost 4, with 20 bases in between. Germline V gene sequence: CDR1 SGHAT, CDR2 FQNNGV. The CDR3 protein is CASSQRRGGSSTEAFF. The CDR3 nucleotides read TGTGCCAGCAGCCAGAGACGAGGGGGAAGTAGCACTGAAGCTTTCTTT.

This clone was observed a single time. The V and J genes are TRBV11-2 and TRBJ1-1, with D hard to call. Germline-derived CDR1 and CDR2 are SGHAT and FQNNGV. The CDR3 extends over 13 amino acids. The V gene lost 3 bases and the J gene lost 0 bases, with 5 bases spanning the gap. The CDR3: CASSLLLNTEAFF. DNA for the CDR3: TGTGCCAGCAGCTTGCTACTGAACACTGAAGCTTTCTTT.

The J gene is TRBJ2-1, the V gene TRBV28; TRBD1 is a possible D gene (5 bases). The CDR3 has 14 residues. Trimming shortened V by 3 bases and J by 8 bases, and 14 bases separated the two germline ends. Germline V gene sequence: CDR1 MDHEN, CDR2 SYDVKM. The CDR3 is CASSFGLKGDEQFF. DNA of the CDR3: TGTGCCAGCAGTTTCGGTCTTAAAGGGGATGAGCAGTTCTTC.

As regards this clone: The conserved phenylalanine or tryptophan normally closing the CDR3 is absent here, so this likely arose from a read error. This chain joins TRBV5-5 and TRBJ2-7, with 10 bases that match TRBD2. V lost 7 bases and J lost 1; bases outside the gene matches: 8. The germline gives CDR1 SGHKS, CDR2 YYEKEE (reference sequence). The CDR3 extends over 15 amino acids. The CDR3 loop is CASGPKGLASYEQYL. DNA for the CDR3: TGTGCCAGCGGCCCGAAGGGACTAGCGTCCTACGAGCAGTACCTC.

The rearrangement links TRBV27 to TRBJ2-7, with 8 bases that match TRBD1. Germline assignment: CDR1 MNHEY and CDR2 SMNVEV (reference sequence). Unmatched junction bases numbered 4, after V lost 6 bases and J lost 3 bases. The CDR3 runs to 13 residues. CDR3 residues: CASRGQGNYEQYF. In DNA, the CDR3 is TGTGCCAGCAGAGGACAGGGTAACTACGAGCAGTACTTC.

In DNA form, the CDR3 reads TGTGCCAGCAGCCCCGGACTAGCGGGAGGGATTGATACGCAGTATTTT. Amino acid sequence: CASSPGLAGGIDTQYF. This chain uses TRBV5-8 with TRBJ2-3; 15 bases agree with TRBD2. This CDR3 contains 16 residues. The V and J ends lost 4 bases and 6 bases, in that order; junction bases with no gene match: 6. CDR1 SGHTS and CDR2 YDEGEE come from the germline V gene. Looking up the rest from reference TRBV5-8 and TRBJ2-3 gives the full variable domain: EAGVTQSPTHLIKTRGQQATLRCSPISGHTSVYWYQQALGLGLQFLLWYDEGEERNRGNFPPRFSGRQFPNYSSELNVNALELEDSALYLCASSPGLAGGIDTQYFGPGTRLTVL.

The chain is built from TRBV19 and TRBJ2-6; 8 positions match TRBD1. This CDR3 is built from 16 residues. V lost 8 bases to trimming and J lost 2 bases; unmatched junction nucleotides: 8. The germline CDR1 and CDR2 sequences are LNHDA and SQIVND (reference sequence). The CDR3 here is CASCFQDRAGANVLTF. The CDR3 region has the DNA TGTGCCAGTTGTTTTCAGGACAGGGCTGGGGCCAACGTCCTGACTTTC.

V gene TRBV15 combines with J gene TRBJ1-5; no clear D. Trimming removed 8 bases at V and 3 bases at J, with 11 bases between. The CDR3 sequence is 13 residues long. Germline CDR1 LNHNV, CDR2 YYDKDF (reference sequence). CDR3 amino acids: CATGTRFNQPQHF. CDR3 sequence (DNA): TGTGCCACCGGCACACGGTTCAATCAGCCCCAGCATTTT.